This TCR beta chain was recovered during a study of cytomegalovirus exposure and HLA in healthy donors. Study context: Researchers previously reported finding 90 million to 130 million unique TCR beta sequences from 150 million to 200 million T cells.

After removal of 6 bases from V and 4 bases from J, the junction contained 10 bases not matched to a gene. CDR1 and CDR2 (germline): LNHDA, SQIVND (reference sequence). The CDR3 length is 15 residues. About this clone: The antigen remains unidentified.

Findings and caveats of the study: Per a later analysis, HLA-associated TCR beta chains showed more clonal expansion than other, equally common TCR beta chains. Sequencing likely generated an artifact that appeared as a cluster of highly shared sequence variants. One variant, a missense change in DCLRE1C, was linked in a later analysis to TCR beta V- and J-gene trimming.

The PCR was carried out with 60 Vbeta primers and 13 Jbeta primers. Profiled with immunoSEQ multiplex PCR; TCRdb holds only in-frame clones, not every one. The table lists around 220,000 clones, roughly 70% of them singletons. This sequence was found in a woman aged 25 to 45 in good health and CMV-seronegative. Input material: PBMCs. J is TRBJ2-5 and V is TRBV19; 8 bases are shared with TRBD2. The CDR3 is CASRMTSEEVETQYF. CDR3 DNA: TGTGCCAGTAGGATGACTAGCGAAGAAGTAGAGACCCAGTACTTC.